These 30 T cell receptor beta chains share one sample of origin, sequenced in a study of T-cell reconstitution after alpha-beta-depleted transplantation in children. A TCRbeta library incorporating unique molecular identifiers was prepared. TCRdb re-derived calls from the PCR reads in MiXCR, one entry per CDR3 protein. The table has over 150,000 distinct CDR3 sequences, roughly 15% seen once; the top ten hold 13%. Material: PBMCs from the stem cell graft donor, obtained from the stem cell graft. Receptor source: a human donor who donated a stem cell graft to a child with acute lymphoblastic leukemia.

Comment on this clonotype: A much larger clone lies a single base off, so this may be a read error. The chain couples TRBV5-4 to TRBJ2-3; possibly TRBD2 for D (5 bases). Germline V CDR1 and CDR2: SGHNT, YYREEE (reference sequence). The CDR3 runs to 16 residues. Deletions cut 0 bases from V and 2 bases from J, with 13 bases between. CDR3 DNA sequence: TGTGCCAGCAGCTTGGTTGCACTAGGAACCACAGATACGCAGTATTTT. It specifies CASSLVALGTTDTQYF.

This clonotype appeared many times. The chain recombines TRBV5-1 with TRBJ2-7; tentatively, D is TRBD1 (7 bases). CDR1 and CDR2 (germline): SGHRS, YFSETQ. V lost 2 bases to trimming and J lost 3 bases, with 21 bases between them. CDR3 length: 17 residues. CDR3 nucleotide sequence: TGCGCCAGCAGCTTCGGGGGCCGGGACAGACTAATCTACGAGCAGTACTTC. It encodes CASSFGGRDRLIYEQYF.

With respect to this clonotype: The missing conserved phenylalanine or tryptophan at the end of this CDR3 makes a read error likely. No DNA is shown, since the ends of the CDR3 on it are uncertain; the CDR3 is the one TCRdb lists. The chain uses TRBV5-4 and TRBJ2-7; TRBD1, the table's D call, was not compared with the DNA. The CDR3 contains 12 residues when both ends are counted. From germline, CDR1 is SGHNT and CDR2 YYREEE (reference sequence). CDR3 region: CASSLVGTEVVI.

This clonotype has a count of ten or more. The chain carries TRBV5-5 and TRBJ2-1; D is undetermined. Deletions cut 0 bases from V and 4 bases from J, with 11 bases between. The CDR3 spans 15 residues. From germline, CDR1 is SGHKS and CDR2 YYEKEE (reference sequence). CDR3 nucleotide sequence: TGTGCCAGCAGCTTGGTTATGACTGGGTACAATGAGCAGTTCTTC. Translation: CASSLVMTGYNEQFF.

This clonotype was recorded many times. The CDR3: CASSSLAGAADTQYF. CDR3 nucleotide sequence: TGTGCCAGCAGCTCACTAGCGGGAGCGGCAGATACGCAGTATTTT. This rearrangement joins TRBV5-5 to TRBJ2-3; 11 positions agree with TRBD2. CDR1 is SGHKS and CDR2 is YYEKEE in the germline V gene (reference sequence). This CDR3 has 15 residues. V lost 3 bases, J lost 4 bases, and 4 bases stayed unmatched. Variable domain in full (rest from reference TRBV5-5 and TRBJ2-3): DAGVTQSPTHLIKTRGQQVTLRCSPISGHKSVSWYQQVLGQGPQFIFQYYEKEERGRGNFPDRFSARQFPNYSSELNVNALLLGDSALYLCASSSLAGAADTQYFGPGTRLTVL.

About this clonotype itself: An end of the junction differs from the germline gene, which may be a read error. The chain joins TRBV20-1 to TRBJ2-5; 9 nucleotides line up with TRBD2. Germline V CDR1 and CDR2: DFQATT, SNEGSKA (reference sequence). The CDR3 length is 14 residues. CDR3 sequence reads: CSAREAGGRETKYF. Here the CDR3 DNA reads TGCAGTGCTAGAGAAGCGGGCGGGAGGGAGACCAAGTACTTC.

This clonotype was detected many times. The CDR3 region has the DNA TGTGCCAGCAGCTTGCCCGGAAATGAGCAGTTCTTC. Translation: CASSLPGNEQFF. The chain employs TRBV5-5 and TRBJ2-1; no clear D gene. Trimming took off 1 base at V and 7 bases at J, with 6 bases between the two ends. The CDR3 contains 12 residues. Per the germline V gene, CDR1 is SGHKS and CDR2 is YYEKEE (reference sequence).

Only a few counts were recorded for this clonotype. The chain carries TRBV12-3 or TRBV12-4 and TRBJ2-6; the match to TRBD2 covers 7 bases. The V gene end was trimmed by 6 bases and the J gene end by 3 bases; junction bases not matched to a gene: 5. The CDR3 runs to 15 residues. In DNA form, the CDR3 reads TGTGCCAGCAGGTGGGGGGGGGTTGGGGCCAACGTCCTGACTTTC. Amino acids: CASRWGGVGANVLTF.

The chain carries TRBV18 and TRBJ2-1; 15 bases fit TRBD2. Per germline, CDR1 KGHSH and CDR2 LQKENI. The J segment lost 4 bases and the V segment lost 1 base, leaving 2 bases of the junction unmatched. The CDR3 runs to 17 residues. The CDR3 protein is CASSPLGTSGRYNEQFF. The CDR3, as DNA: TGTGCCAGCTCACCACTAGGGACTAGCGGGAGGTACAATGAGCAGTTCTTC.

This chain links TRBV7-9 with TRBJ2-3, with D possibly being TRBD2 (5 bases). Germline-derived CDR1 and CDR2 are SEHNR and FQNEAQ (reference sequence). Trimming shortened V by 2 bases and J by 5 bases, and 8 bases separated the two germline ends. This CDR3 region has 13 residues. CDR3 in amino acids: CASSLSGRDTQYF. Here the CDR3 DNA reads TGTGCCAGCAGCTTAAGCGGTAGAGATACGCAGTATTTT.

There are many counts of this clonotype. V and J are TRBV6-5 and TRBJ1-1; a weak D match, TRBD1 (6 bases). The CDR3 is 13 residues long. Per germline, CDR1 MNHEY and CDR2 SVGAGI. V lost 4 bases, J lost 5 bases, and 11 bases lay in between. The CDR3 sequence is CASSFVTGTEAFF. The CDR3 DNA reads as TGTGCCAGCAGTTTTGTGACAGGAACTGAAGCTTTCTTT.

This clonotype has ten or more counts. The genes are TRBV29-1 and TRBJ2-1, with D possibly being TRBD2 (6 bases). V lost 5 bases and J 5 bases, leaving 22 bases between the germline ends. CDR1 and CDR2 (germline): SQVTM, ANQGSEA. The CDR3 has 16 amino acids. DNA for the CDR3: TGCAGCGTTCGGGGCGGAGGGGCCATACATAACAATGAGCAGTTCTTC. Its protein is CSVRGGGAIHNNEQFF.

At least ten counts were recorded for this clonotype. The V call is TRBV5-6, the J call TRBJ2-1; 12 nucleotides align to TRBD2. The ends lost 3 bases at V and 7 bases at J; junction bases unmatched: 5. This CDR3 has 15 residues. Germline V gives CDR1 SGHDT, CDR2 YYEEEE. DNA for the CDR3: TGTGCCAGCAGCTCTAGCGGGAGGGCCTGGAATGAGCAGTTCTTC. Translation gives CASSSSGRAWNEQFF.

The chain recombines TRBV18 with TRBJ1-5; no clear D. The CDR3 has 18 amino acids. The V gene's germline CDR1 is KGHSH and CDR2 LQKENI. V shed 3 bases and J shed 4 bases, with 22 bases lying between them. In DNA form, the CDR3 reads TGTGCCAGCTCACCTACGGTCGGGTATGGTTTGGATAATCAGCCCCAGCATTTT. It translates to CASSPTVGYGLDNQPQHF.

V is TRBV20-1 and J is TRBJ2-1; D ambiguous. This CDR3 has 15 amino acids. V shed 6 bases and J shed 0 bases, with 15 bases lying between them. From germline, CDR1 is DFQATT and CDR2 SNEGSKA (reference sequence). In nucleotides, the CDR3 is TGCAGTGCCCCTGCGGCCGGTAGCTCCTACAATGAGCAGTTCTTC. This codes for CSAPAAGSSYNEQFF.

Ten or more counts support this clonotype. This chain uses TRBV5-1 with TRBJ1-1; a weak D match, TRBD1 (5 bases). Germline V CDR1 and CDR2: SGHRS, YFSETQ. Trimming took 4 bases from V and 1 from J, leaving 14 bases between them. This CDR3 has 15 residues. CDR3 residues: CASSPGYGTNTEAFF. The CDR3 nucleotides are TGCGCCAGCAGCCCTGGATATGGGACGAACACTGAAGCTTTCTTT.

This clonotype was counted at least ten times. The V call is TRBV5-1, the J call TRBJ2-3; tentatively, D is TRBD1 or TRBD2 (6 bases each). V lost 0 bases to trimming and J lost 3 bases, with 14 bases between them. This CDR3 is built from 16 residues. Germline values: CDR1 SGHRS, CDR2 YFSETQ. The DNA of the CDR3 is TGCGCCAGCAGCTTGGAGGGGGACTCATTTACAGATACGCAGTATTTT. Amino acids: CASSLEGDSFTDTQYF. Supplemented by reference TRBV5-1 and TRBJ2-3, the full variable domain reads KAGVTQTPRYLIKTRGQQVTLSCSPISGHRSVSWYQQTPGQGLQFLFEYFSETQRNKGNFPGRFSGRQFSNSRSEMNVSTLELGDSALYLCASSLEGDSFTDTQYFGPGTRLTVL.

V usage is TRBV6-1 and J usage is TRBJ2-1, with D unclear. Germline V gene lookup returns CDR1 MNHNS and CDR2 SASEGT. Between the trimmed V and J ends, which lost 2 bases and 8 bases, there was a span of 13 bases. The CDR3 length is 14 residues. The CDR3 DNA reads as TGTGCCAGCAGTGAAATCAGAGTTGTGCATGAGCAGTTCTTC. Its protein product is CASSEIRVVHEQFF.

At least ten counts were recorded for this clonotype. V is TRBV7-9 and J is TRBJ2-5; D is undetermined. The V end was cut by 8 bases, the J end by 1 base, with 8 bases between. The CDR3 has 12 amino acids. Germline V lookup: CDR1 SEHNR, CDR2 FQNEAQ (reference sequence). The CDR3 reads CASGWGQETQYF. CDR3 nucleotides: TGTGCCAGCGGCTGGGGCCAAGAGACCCAGTACTTC.

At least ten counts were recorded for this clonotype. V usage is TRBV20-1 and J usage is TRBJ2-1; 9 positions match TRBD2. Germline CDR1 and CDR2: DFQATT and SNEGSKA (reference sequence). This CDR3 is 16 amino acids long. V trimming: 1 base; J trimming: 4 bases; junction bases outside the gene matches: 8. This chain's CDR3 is CSARGDLTSGYNEQFF. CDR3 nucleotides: TGCAGTGCTAGAGGTGATTTGACTAGCGGATACAATGAGCAGTTCTTC.

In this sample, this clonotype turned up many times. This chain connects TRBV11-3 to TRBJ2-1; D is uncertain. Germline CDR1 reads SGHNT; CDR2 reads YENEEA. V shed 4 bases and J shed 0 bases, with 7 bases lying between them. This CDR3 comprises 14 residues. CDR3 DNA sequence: TGTGCCAGCAGCTCCGACCTCTCCTACAATGAGCAGTTCTTC. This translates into CASSSDLSYNEQFF. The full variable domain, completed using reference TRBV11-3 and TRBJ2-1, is EAGVVQSPRYKIIEKKQPVAFWCNPISGHNTLYWYLQNLGQGPELLIRYENEEAVDDSQLPKDRFSAERLKGVDSTLKIQPAELGDSAVYLCASSSDLSYNEQFFGPGTRLTVL.

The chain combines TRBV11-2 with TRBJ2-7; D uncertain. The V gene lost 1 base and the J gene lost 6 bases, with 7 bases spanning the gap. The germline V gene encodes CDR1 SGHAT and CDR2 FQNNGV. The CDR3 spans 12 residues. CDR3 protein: CASSLGPGEQYF. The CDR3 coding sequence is TGTGCCAGCAGCTTAGGTCCCGGCGAGCAGTACTTC.

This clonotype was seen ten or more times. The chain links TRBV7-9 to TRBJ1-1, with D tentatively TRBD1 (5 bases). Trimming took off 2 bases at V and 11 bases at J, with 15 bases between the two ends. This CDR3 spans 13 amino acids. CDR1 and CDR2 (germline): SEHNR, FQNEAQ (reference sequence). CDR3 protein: CASSLQGPGRAFF. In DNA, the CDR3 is TGTGCCAGCAGCTTACAGGGACCCGGGAGGGCTTTCTTT.

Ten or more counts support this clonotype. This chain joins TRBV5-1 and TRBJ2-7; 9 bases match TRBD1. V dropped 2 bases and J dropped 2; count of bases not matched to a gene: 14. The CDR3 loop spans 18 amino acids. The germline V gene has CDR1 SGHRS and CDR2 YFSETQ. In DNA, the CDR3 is TGCGCCAGCAGCTTTCGTGGAGGGACAGGGTCCCTTGCCTACGAGCAGTACTTC. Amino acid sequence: CASSFRGGTGSLAYEQYF.

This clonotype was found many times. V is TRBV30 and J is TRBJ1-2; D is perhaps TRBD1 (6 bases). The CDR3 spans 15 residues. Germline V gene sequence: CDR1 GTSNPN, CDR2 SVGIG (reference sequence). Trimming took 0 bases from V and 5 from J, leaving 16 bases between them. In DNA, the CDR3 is TGTGCCTGGAGTGTGGGTCAGGGGATTAAGTATGGCTACACCTTC. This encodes CAWSVGQGIKYGYTF.

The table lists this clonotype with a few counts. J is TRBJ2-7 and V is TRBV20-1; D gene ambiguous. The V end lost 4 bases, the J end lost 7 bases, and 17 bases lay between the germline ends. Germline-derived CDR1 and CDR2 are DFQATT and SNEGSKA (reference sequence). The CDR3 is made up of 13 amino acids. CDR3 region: CSAISPTGFEQYF. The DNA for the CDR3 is TGCAGTGCTATATCGCCGACTGGCTTTGAGCAGTACTTC.

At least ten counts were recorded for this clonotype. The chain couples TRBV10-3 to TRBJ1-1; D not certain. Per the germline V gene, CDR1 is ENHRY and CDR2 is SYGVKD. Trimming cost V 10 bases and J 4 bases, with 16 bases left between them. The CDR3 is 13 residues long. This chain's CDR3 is CATSLPGSTEAFF. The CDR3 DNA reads TGTGCCACCTCCCTCCCGGGGAGCACTGAAGCTTTCTTT.

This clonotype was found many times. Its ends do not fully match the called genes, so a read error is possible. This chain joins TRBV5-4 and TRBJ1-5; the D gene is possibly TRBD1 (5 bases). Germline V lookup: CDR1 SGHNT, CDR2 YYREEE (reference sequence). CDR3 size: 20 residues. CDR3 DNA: TGTGCCAGCAGCTTGGCGGTTTGGGTGTCGGGACTGGATAGCGATCAGCCCCAGCATTTT. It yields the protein CASSLAVWVSGLDSDQPQHF.

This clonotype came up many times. The CDR3 DNA reads TGCAGTGCTAGAGATAAGGGCAGGGGTGCTTTAGGGACCGGGGAGCTGTTTTTT. Encoded protein: CSARDKGRGALGTGELFF. This chain uses TRBV20-1 with TRBJ2-2, with D maybe TRBD1 (6 bases). Germline-derived CDR1 and CDR2 are DFQATT and SNEGSKA (reference sequence). Trimming took 0 bases from V and 5 from J, leaving 22 bases between them. This CDR3 comprises 18 residues.

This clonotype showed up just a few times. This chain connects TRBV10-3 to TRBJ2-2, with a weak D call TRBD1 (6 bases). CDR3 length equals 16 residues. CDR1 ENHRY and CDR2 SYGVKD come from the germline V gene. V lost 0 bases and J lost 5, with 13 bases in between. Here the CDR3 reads CAISESGGEITGELFF. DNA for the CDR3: TGTGCCATCAGTGAGTCAGGGGGAGAAATTACCGGGGAGCTGTTTTTT.